This T cell receptor (beta chain) came from a study of blood T cell repertoires in COVID-19. Turning to the study itself: Sites across the United States, Italy and Spain contributed samples from acute and convalescent COVID-19.

Method: immunoSEQ multiplex PCR; TCRdb's copy keeps in-frame clones and lacks some. Of 380,000 or so clones in the sample, 86% were seen once. Enrollment of patients from Seattle took place during active infection, with longitudinal follow-up. Input material: peripheral blood. The TCR originated in a woman aged 60-75 years with COVID-19, enrolled during active disease.

The DNA of the CDR3 is TGTGCCAGCAGTGAGCAGGGAAACACTGAAGCTTTCTTT. It is translated as CASSEQGNTEAFF. This chain links TRBV14 with TRBJ1-1, with a tentative D call TRBD1 (5 bases). Germline V gives CDR1 SGHDN, CDR2 FVKESK. Trimming took off 6 bases at V and 2 bases at J, with 10 bases between the two ends. The CDR3 sequence is 13 residues long.